One and the same sample provided the 11 T cell receptor beta chains below, sequenced in a study of vaccination effects on CD4 cells after COVID-19 (dated by TCRdb to the early 2020s). In the ViraFEST assay, PBMC were stimulated with viral peptide pools, and TCR sequencing was then used to find antigen-specific CD4+ T cell clonotypes based on their expansion. After less than 13 days of culture, CD4+ T cells were isolated with the EasySep CD4+ T cell isolation kit. The absence of prior SARS-CoV-2 infection in healthy vaccine recipients was confirmed by negative nucleocapsid antibodies before and after vaccination. No antigens are known for them. The library was prepared using the immunoSEQ multiplex PCR assay. The clones in this table, taken by TCRdb from immuneACCESS, are in-frame only. Not every clone is retained; where verified, under half of the shortfall comes from an unresolved V gene, and the cause of the rest is unknown. This sample comprises about 24,000 clones, over 55% of them detected only once. The ten largest clones capture approximately 12% of the sample.

The source material was CD4+ T cells from PBMCs cultured with HCoV-OC43 spike peptides, sampled before COVID-19 vaccination. The intended sense of this specimen's cell subset or site label: HCoV-OC43 spike overlapping peptide pool stimulation. The receptors come from a human donor who received a COVID-19 vaccine.

This clone was seen more than once but under ten times. The chain is built from TRBV29-1 and TRBJ2-7; 7 positions agree with TRBD1. Germline V lookup: CDR1 SQVTM, CDR2 ANQGSEA. This CDR3 contains 13 residues. The V and J ends lost 7 bases and 3 bases, in that order; junction bases with no gene match: 9. The CDR3 DNA follows: TGCAGCGCGGTCCCCGCAGGGGGCTACGAGCAGTACTTC. This encodes CSAVPAGGYEQYF.

The gene calls are TRBV19 and TRBJ1-1; D is unclear. This CDR3 has 15 residues. V lost 1 base and J 2 bases, leaving 11 bases between the germline ends. Germline V CDR1 and CDR2: LNHDA, SQIVND (reference sequence). The CDR3 spells CASSIAGHGNTEAFF. The DNA for the CDR3 is TGTGCCAGTAGTATAGCAGGCCATGGTAACACTGAAGCTTTCTTT.

This clone was observed a few times. Here the CDR3 reads CAITGDRFNQPQHF. CDR3 nucleotides: TGTGCCATCACTGGCGACAGGTTCAATCAGCCCCAGCATTTT. The V gene is TRBV10-3, the J gene TRBJ1-5; perhaps TRBD1 as D (6 bases). Trimming took off 7 bases at V and 3 bases at J, with 13 bases between the two ends. The CDR3 spans 14 residues. Germline V gene data show CDR1 as ENHRY and CDR2 as SYGVKD.

The J gene is TRBJ1-4, the V gene TRBV7-9; unclear D gene. This CDR3 has 15 amino acids. CDR1 and CDR2 from the germline V gene are SEHNR and FQNEAQ (reference sequence). The V and J ends lost 1 base and 0 bases respectively, with 6 bases between them. In DNA, the CDR3 is TGTGCCAGCAGCTTAGGAACAGCAACTAATGAAAAACTGTTTTTT. Translation: CASSLGTATNEKLFF.

The chain carries TRBV25-1 and TRBJ1-2; 11 bases align to TRBD1. The germline CDR1 and CDR2 sequences are MGHDK and SYGVNS. The CDR3 has 15 residues. The J segment lost 2 bases and the V segment lost 3 bases, leaving 2 bases of the junction unmatched. The CDR3 region is CASSEDRGRNYGYTF. The CDR3 nucleotides read TGTGCCAGCAGTGAGGACAGGGGGCGGAACTATGGCTACACCTTC.

The chain has TRBV6-5 and TRBJ1-6; 9 bases match TRBD1. V shed 0 bases and J 3 bases; nucleotides not matched to a gene: 0. Germline lookup yields CDR1 MNHEY and CDR2 SVGAGI. The CDR3 is made up of 16 amino acids. As DNA, the CDR3 is TGTGCCAGCAGTTACTCGACAGGGGGCTATAATTCACCCCTCCACTTT. Translating it yields CASSYSTGGYNSPLHF.

In its sample, this clone was seen a few times. The chain carries TRBV6-1 and TRBJ1-1; possible D gene TRBD1, 5 bases. CDR1 is MNHNS, CDR2 SASEGT, per germline. The CDR3 has 15 residues. The ends were cut back, 3 bases at V and 0 bases at J, with 11 bases in the middle. CDR3 DNA sequence: TGTGCCAGCAGTGATGCTTCAGGGATGAACACTGAAGCTTTCTTT. Translation: CASSDASGMNTEAFF.

This clone was counted a few times. This chain links TRBV19 with TRBJ2-1; tentatively, D is TRBD2 (5 bases). Germline loops: CDR1 LNHDA, CDR2 SQIVND (reference sequence). Trimming removed 1 base at V and 14 bases at J, with 15 bases between. This CDR3 comprises 13 residues. In DNA form, the CDR3 reads TGTGCCAGTAGTATAGTAGGCGCCTCGAGGGAGTTCTTC. It yields the protein CASSIVGASREFF.

The V call is TRBV4-1, the J call TRBJ2-7; TRBD2 is a possible D gene (5 bases). The CDR3 sequence is 13 residues long. Looked up from germline, CDR1 is MGHRA and CDR2 is YSYEKL. Between the trimmed V and J ends, which lost 1 base and 6 bases, there was a span of 10 bases. CDR3 bases: TGCGCCAGCAGCCAAGGACTACCCACCGAGCAGTACTTC. As protein: CASSQGLPTEQYF.

The chain links TRBV25-1 to TRBJ2-7; possibly TRBD2 for D (6 bases). CDR1 is MGHDK, CDR2 SYGVNS, per germline. The CDR3 totals 14 residues. V was cut by 2 bases and J by 3 bases, with 11 bases left in between. The CDR3 nucleotides are TGTGCCAGCAGTGAACGGGGGAGTCTCTACGAGCAGTACTTC. It translates to CASSERGSLYEQYF.

The chain couples TRBV6-5 to TRBJ2-4; 10 bases are shared with TRBD1. The CDR3 consists of 14 residues. Germline values: CDR1 MNHEY, CDR2 SVGAGI. V trimming: 8 bases; J trimming: 3 bases; junction bases outside the gene matches: 4. The CDR3 is CASVGTGDKNIQYF. In nucleotides, the CDR3 is TGTGCCAGCGTCGGGACAGGGGACAAAAACATTCAGTACTTC.